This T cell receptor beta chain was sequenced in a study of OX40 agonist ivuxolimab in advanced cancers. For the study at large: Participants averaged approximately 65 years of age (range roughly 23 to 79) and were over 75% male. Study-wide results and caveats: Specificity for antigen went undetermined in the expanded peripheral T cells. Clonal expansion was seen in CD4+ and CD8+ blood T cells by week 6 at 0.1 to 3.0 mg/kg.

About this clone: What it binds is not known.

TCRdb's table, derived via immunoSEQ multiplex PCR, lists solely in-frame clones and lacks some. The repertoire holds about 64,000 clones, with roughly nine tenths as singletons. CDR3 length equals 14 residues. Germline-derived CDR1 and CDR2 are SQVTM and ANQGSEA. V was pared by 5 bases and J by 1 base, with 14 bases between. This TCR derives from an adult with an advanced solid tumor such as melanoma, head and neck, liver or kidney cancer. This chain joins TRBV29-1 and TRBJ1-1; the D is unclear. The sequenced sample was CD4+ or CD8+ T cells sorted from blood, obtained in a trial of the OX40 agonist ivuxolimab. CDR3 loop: CSVSPRGRNTEAFF. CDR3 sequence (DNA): TGCAGCGTTTCCCCCCGTGGACGGAACACTGAAGCTTTCTTT. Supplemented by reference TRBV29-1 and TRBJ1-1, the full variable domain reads SAVISQKPSRDICQRGTSLTIQCQVDSQVTMMFWYRQQPGQSLTLIATANQGSEATYESGFVIDKFPISRPNLTFSTLTVSNMSPEDSSIYLCSVSPRGRNTEAFFGQGTRLTVV.